This T cell receptor (beta chain) is drawn from a study of response to subunit inactivated influenza vaccine. Findings and limits, study-wide: The authors suggested that few new T cells are recruited per seasonal influenza vaccination.

Regarding this clonotype: Its specificity is unknown.

TCRdb independently ran MiXCR on the RT-PCR reads; one entry per CDR3 protein. This table has about half a million distinct CDR3 sequences, around 9.9% appearing once. The sample in question was PBMCs from blood, obtained 45 days after vaccination. The origin of this receptor is a man between 50 and 59 years old who received an inactivated influenza vaccine.

The CDR3 loop is CASSGGHGQPQHF. For the CDR3, the DNA is TGTGCCAGCAGCGGCGGACACGGTCAGCCCCAGCATTTT. The chain joins TRBV5-8 to TRBJ1-5; a possible D gene is TRBD1 (5 bases). The V gene lost 4 bases and the J gene lost 6 bases, with 11 bases spanning the gap. CDR1 SGHTS and CDR2 YDEGEE come from the germline V gene. CDR3 length equals 13 residues.